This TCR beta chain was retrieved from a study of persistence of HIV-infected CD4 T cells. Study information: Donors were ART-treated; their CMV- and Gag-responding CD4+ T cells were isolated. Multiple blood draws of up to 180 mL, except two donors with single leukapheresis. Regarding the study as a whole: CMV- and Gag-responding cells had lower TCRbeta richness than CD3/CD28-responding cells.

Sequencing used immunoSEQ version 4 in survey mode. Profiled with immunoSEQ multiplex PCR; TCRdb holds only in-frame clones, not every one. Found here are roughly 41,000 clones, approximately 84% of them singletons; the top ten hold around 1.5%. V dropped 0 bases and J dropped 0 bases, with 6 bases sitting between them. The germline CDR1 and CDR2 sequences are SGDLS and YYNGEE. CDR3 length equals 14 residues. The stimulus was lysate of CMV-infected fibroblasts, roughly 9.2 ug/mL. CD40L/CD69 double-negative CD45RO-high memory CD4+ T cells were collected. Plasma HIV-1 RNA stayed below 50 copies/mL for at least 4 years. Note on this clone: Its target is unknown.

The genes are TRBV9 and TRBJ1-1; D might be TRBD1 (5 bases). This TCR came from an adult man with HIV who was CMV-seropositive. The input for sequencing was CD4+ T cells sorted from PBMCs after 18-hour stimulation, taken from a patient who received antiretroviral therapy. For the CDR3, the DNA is TGTGCCAGCAGCGTAGAGACAGTGAACACTGAAGCTTTCTTT. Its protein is CASSVETVNTEAFF.